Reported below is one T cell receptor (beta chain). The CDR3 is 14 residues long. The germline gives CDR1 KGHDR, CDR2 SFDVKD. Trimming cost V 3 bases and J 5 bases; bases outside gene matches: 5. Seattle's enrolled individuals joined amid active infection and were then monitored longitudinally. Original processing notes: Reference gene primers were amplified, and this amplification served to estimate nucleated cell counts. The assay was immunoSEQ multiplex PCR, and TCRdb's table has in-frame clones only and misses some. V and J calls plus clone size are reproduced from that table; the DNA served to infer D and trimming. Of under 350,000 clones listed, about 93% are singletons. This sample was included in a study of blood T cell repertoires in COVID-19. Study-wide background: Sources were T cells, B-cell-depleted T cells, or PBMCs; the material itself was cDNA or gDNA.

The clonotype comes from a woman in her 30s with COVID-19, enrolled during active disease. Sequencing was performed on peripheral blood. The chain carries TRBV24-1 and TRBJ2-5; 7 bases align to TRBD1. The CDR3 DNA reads TGTGCCACCAGTGATACAGGGGTTTACGAGACCCAGTACTTC. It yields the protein CATSDTGVYETQYF.